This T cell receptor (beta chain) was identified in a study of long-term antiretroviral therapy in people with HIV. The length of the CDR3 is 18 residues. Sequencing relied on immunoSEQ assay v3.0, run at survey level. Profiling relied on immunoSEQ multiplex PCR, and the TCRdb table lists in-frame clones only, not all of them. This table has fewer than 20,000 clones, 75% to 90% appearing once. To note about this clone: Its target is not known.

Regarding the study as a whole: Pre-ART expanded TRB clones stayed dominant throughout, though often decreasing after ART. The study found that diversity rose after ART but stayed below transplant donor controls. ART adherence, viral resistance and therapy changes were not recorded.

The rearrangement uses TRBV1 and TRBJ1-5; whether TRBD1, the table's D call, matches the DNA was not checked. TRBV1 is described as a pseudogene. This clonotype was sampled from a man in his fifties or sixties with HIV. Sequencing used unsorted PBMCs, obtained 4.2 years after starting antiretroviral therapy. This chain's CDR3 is CTSSQAPGQVYSNQPQHF. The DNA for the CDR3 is TGCACCAGCAGCCAAGCGCCGGGACAGGTGTATAGCAATCAGCCCCAGCATTTT.